The 11 T cell receptor beta chains given below trace back to one sample, sequenced in a study of T cell responses to AZD1222 COVID-19 vaccine (dated by TCRdb to 2020 to 2022). What the time point label conveys for this sample: about 28 days (+/-7) after the second vaccine dose. Receptor amplification or capture employed the immunoSEQ multiplex PCR assay. Drawn from immuneACCESS, this table holds only the in-frame rearrangements with V and J called that TCRdb kept. Clones are partly lost; checked studies trace under half to an unresolved V gene and leave the rest unexplained. The sample data list some 83,000 clones, and approximately 90% of these were observed just once. The top ten hold roughly 5% of the sample. The material sequenced was peripheral blood, taken 28 days after the second AZD1222 dose. The receptors shown here come from an adult who received the AZD1222 COVID-19 vaccine.

The chain employs TRBV5-1 and TRBJ1-2; 9 nucleotides line up with TRBD1. V lost 3 bases to trimming and J lost 7 bases; unmatched junction nucleotides: 16. Per the germline V gene, CDR1 is SGHRS and CDR2 is YFSETQ. CDR3 size: 17 residues. Written as DNA, the CDR3 is TGCGCCAGCAGCTCCGACTTACCCGGGACAGGGTCGGTTGGCTACACCTTC. Translation gives CASSSDLPGTGSVGYTF.

The V gene is TRBV20-1, the J gene TRBJ2-3; 12 bases map to TRBD2. The V segment lost 3 bases and the J segment 1 base; nucleotides outside the gene matches: 8. The germline gives CDR1 DFQATT, CDR2 SNEGSKA (reference sequence). The CDR3 has 17 amino acids. CDR3 nucleotide sequence: TGCAGTGCTAGTGGTCTAGCGGGGGGGCTGGGCACAGATACGCAGTATTTT. The encoded protein is CSASGLAGGLGTDTQYF.

The chain carries TRBV12-3 or TRBV12-4 and TRBJ2-1, with D unclear. V lost 3 bases and J 0 bases, leaving 0 bases between the germline ends. This CDR3 is built from 12 residues. The CDR3 protein is CASSFSYNEQFF. The CDR3 bases are TGTGCCAGCAGTTTCTCCTACAATGAGCAGTTCTTC.

This chain uses TRBV7-2 with TRBJ1-1; 7 nucleotides agree with TRBD1. The CDR3 consists of 16 residues. From germline, CDR1 is SGHTA and CDR2 FQGNSA. J gave up 1 base and V 3 bases, and 8 bases lay outside the gene matches. The CDR3 is CASSFLGTARNTEAFF. The CDR3 nucleotides read TGTGCCAGCAGCTTTCTCGGGACAGCCAGGAACACTGAAGCTTTCTTT.

This chain links TRBV7-6 with TRBJ1-5, with D possibly matching TRBD1 (6 bases). CDR1 SGHVS and CDR2 FNYEAQ come from the germline V gene. The CDR3 covers 15 residues. Trimming pared 1 base from V and 4 bases from J, leaving 11 bases between. The CDR3 reads CASSLGGQRNQPQHF. The CDR3 DNA is TGTGCCAGCAGCTTAGGTGGACAGAGGAATCAGCCCCAGCATTTT.

The chain recombines TRBV18 with TRBJ1-1, with TRBD1 as a possible D gene (5 bases). The ends were cut back, 2 bases at V and 8 bases at J, with 15 bases in the middle. Germline V lookup: CDR1 KGHSH, CDR2 LQKENI. This CDR3 has 14 residues. CDR3: CASSPWRGDVEAFF. As DNA, the CDR3 is TGTGCCAGCTCACCATGGAGGGGAGACGTGGAAGCTTTCTTT. Combining the CDR3 with reference TRBV18 and TRBJ1-1 gives the whole variable domain NAGVMQNPRHLVRRRGQEARLRCSPMKGHSHVYWYRQLPEEGLKFMVYLQKENIIDESGMPKERFSAEFPKEGPSILRIQQVVRGDSAAYFCASSPWRGDVEAFFGQGTRLTVV.

V usage is TRBV7-2 and J usage is TRBJ1-4; D gene uncertain. Per the germline V gene, CDR1 is SGHTA and CDR2 is FQGNSA. The CDR3 spans 15 residues. The V gene lost 0 bases and the J gene lost 7 bases, with 12 bases spanning the gap. The DNA of the CDR3 is TGTGCCAGCAGCTTAGCGCGGCAGTCAGTTGAAAAACTGTTTTTT. This encodes CASSLARQSVEKLFF.

The V and J genes are TRBV4-1 and TRBJ1-6; D is undetermined. CDR1 MGHRA and CDR2 YSYEKL come from the germline V gene. This CDR3 region has 15 residues. Between the trimmed V and J ends, which lost 1 base and 10 bases, there was a span of 14 bases. This CDR3 reads CASSQGHLLKSPLHF. In nucleotides, the CDR3 is TGCGCCAGCAGCCAAGGCCATCTTCTGAAATCACCCCTCCACTTT.

The rearrangement uses TRBV5-1 and TRBJ1-3; D remains unclear. This CDR3 contains 13 residues. The germline V gene encodes CDR1 SGHRS and CDR2 YFSETQ. The V and J ends lost 7 bases and 0 bases respectively, with 8 bases between them. The CDR3 nucleotides are TGCGCCAGCCAAATTGACTCTGGAAACACCATATATTTT. Protein product: CASQIDSGNTIYF.

The V call is TRBV5-5, the J call TRBJ1-1; 7 nucleotides line up with TRBD1. V trimming: 0 bases; J trimming: 0 bases; junction bases outside the gene matches: 8. This CDR3 spans 17 amino acids. Germline V gives CDR1 SGHKS, CDR2 YYEKEE (reference sequence). CDR3 sequence reads: CASSLGQGITMNTEAFF. As DNA, the CDR3 is TGTGCCAGCAGCTTGGGACAGGGTATTACAATGAACACTGAAGCTTTCTTT.

This chain links TRBV4-1 with TRBJ2-7; D is perhaps TRBD2 (5 bases). Germline values: CDR1 MGHRA, CDR2 YSYEKL. Trimming shortened V by 2 bases and J by 13 bases, and 12 bases separated the two germline ends. The CDR3 contains 11 residues. CDR3 sequence reads: CASSQSGELYF. CDR3 nucleotide sequence: TGCGCCAGCAGCCAAAGTGGGGAGCTCTACTTC.